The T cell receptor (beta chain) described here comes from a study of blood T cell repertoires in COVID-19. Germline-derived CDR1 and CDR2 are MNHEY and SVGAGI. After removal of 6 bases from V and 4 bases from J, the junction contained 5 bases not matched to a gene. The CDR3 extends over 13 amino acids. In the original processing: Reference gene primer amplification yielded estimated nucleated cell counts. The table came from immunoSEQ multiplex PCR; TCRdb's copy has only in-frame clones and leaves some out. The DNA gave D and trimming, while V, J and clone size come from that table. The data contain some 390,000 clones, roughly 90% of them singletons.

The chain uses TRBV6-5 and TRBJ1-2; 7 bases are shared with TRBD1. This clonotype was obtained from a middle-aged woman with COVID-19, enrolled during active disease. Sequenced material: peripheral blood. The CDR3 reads CASRPGQFYGYTF. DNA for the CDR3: TGTGCCAGCAGGCCGGGACAGTTCTATGGCTACACCTTC.